Below are 30 T cell receptor beta chains sequenced from a single sample in a study of shared T cell receptors in the human thymus. Sequenced by immunoSEQ multiplex PCR; TCRdb stores in-frame clones only, minus some. Here the sample spans 450,000 to 650,000 clones, around 78% being singletons. The sample was also reused in another study, on human thymus T cells.

Sequencing was performed on thymocytes. Every receptor here comes from a boy under two years old with a congenital heart defect.

This clone has only a few counts. This sequence joins TRBV6-6 and TRBJ2-5, with a weak D call TRBD2 (5 bases). Deletions cut 2 bases from V and 4 bases from J, with 17 bases between. Germline V gives CDR1 MNHNY, CDR2 SVGAGI (reference sequence). This CDR3 region has 16 residues. CDR3 amino acids: CASSYPETGLSETQYF. The DNA of the CDR3 is TGTGCCAGCAGTTACCCCGAAACTGGACTGTCAGAGACCCAGTACTTC.

The rearrangement uses TRBV7-9 and TRBJ2-5; TRBD1 matches 11 bases. This CDR3 is 18 amino acids long. Germline assignment: CDR1 SEHNR and CDR2 FQNEAQ (reference sequence). Trimming removed 0 bases from V and 3 bases from J; junction bases left unmatched: 9. CDR3 sequence: CASSLAPGQGVLKETQYF. CDR3 sequence (DNA): TGTGCCAGCAGCTTAGCCCCGGGACAGGGGGTGTTGAAAGAGACCCAGTACTTC.

This clone was seen a handful of times. J is TRBJ2-3 and V is TRBV5-6, with 10 bases matching TRBD2. Trimming took 0 bases from V and 4 from J; bases not matched to a gene: 5. The germline V gene has CDR1 SGHDT and CDR2 YYEEEE. There are 16 residues in the CDR3. The CDR3 DNA reads as TGTGCCAGCAGCTTGGAGCGGGAGGGCCGACCAGATACGCAGTATTTT. It encodes CASSLEREGRPDTQYF.

V and J are TRBV27 and TRBJ2-7, with a possible D match to TRBD2 (5 bases). Trimming stripped 3 bases from V and 2 bases from J, with 11 bases between. CDR1 MNHEY and CDR2 SMNVEV come from the germline V gene (reference sequence). CDR3 length: 14 amino acids. CDR3 nucleotide sequence: TGTGCCAGCAGTTTGACTACGCCTCCCTACGAGCAGTACTTC. It codes for CASSLTTPPYEQYF.

This chain links TRBV14 with TRBJ2-1, with D uncertain. The CDR3 runs 15 residues. Germline V gene lookup returns CDR1 SGHDN and CDR2 FVKESK. V shed 0 bases and J shed 6 bases, with 12 bases lying between them. This CDR3 is CASSQDHGSGNEQFF. The CDR3 DNA sequence: TGTGCCAGCAGCCAAGATCACGGGTCGGGCAATGAGCAGTTCTTC.

The V and J genes are TRBV5-6 and TRBJ2-5; the D is unclear. Trimming pared 0 bases from V and 4 bases from J, leaving 7 bases between. The CDR3 covers 13 residues. Germline assignment: CDR1 SGHDT and CDR2 YYEEEE. CDR3: CASSLGHRETQYF. DNA of the CDR3: TGTGCCAGCAGCTTGGGACATCGAGAGACCCAGTACTTC. The full variable domain, completed using reference TRBV5-6 and TRBJ2-5, is DAGVTQSPTHLIKTRGQQVTLRCSPKSGHDTVSWYQQALGQGPQFIFQYYEEEERQRGNFPDRFSGHQFPNYSSELNVNALLLGDSALYLCASSLGHRETQYFGPGTRLLVL.

The chain couples TRBV13 to TRBJ2-7; no clear D. The germline V gene has CDR1 PRHDT and CDR2 FYEKMQ (reference sequence). Trimming removed 4 bases from V and 6 bases from J, with 7 bases in between. The CDR3 has 11 amino acids. In nucleotides, the CDR3 is TGTGCCAGCAGCTCTTCAGGCGAGCAGTACTTC. This translates into CASSSSGEQYF.

Of note for this clone: One junction end disagrees with the germline gene, perhaps due to a read error. This specimen includes other DNA sequences encoding the same CDR3. The chain joins TRBV4-2 to TRBJ2-7; 7 bases are shared with TRBD2. Germline V lookup: CDR1 LGHNA, CDR2 YNFKEQ. This CDR3 has 17 residues. The CDR3, as DNA: TGTGCTAGCAGCCAAGGATCCGTAGGCGGGAGCGGCTACGAGCAGTACTTC. Amino acids: CASSQGSVGGSGYEQYF.

The chain carries TRBV7-9 and TRBJ2-3; possibly TRBD2 for D (5 bases). There are 14 residues in the CDR3. The V end lost 3 bases, the J end lost 2 bases, and 9 bases lay between the germline ends. CDR1 SEHNR and CDR2 FQNEAQ come from the germline V gene (reference sequence). Here the CDR3 DNA reads TGTGCCAGCAGCTTCCTAGCCCCCACAGATACGCAGTATTTT. It specifies CASSFLAPTDTQYF.

The chain combines TRBV7-3 with TRBJ2-2; TRBD2 might be the D (6 bases). The V gene's germline CDR1 is SGHTA and CDR2 FQGTGA. The CDR3 has 16 residues. V was clipped by 3 bases and J by 1 base, with 12 bases between them. The chain's CDR3 is CASSFTTSRNTGELFF. Here the CDR3 DNA reads TGTGCCAGCAGCTTCACGACTAGTAGGAACACCGGGGAGCTGTTTTTT.

The J gene is TRBJ2-1, the V gene TRBV5-1, with 8 bases aligning to TRBD2. Trimming removed 4 bases from V and 7 bases from J; junction bases left unmatched: 16. Germline-derived CDR1 and CDR2 are SGHRS and YFSETQ. This CDR3 contains 17 residues. CDR3 protein: CASSIVPPGLASNEQFF. The DNA for the CDR3 is TGCGCCAGCAGCATTGTTCCCCCCGGACTAGCATCTAATGAGCAGTTCTTC.

This clone appeared a single time. The J gene is TRBJ2-7, the V gene TRBV4-3; the match to TRBD1 covers 9 bases. From germline, CDR1 is LGHNA and CDR2 YSLEER. CDR3 length: 13 residues. V shed 3 bases and J 3 bases; nucleotides not matched to a gene: 0. The CDR3 DNA reads as TGCGCCAGCAGCCAGACAGGGGGCTACGAGCAGTACTTC. Amino acid sequence: CASSQTGGYEQYF.

The CDR3 bases are TGCGCCAGCAGCCAAGAAACTAGCGGGAATTACGAGCAGTACTTC. Translated, it gives CASSQETSGNYEQYF. This rearrangement joins TRBV4-3 to TRBJ2-7; 10 bases are a match to TRBD2. Losses at the gene ends were 0 bases for V and 4 bases for J; bases not matched to a gene: 3. This CDR3 region has 15 residues. CDR1 is LGHNA and CDR2 is YSLEER in the germline V gene.

The chain couples TRBV30 to TRBJ1-4; 7 positions match TRBD1. V lost 7 bases, J lost 5 bases, and 10 bases stayed unmatched. Germline V gene lookup returns CDR1 GTSNPN and CDR2 SVGIG (reference sequence). CDR3 length equals 14 residues. In DNA form, the CDR3 reads TGTGCCTACAAGCCGGGACAGCCAAATGAAAAACTGTTTTTT. Its translation is CAYKPGQPNEKLFF. Full variable domain (missing parts from reference TRBV30 and TRBJ1-4): SQTIHQWPATLVQPVGSPLSLECTVEGTSNPNLYWYRQAAGRGLQLLFYSVGIGQISSEVPQNLSASRPQDRQFILSSKKLLLSDSGFYLCAYKPGQPNEKLFFGSGTQLSVL.

This clone was seen just once. The chain links TRBV10-3 to TRBJ2-2; 13 nucleotides agree with TRBD2. This CDR3 spans 15 amino acids. With 6 bases clipped from V and 4 bases from J, the junction kept 2 bases outside the gene matches. CDR1 and CDR2 from the germline V gene are ENHRY and SYGVKD. The chain's CDR3 is CAISGTSGTTGELFF. The CDR3 coding sequence is TGTGCCATCAGCGGGACTAGCGGGACCACCGGGGAGCTGTTTTTT.

The chain uses TRBV10-2 and TRBJ2-1, with 9 nucleotides matching TRBD2. V gave up 10 bases and J gave up 7 bases; unmatched junction bases: 20. Looked up from germline, CDR1 is WSHSY and CDR2 is SAAADI. The CDR3 consists of 17 residues. As DNA, the CDR3 is TGCGCCACTCAGAGACTAGCGGAGACGGGGGGGAGTAATGAGCAGTTCTTC. Protein sequence: CATQRLAETGGSNEQFF.

This clone has only a few counts. The chain combines TRBV11-2 with TRBJ1-2, with 9 bases matching TRBD1. Germline lookup yields CDR1 SGHAT and CDR2 FQNNGV. V gave up 0 bases and J gave up 3 bases; unmatched junction bases: 11. The CDR3 covers 18 residues. The CDR3 nucleotides read TGTGCCAGCAGCTTAGATACTTCCTGCACAGGGGGCTACTATGGCTACACCTTC. Translated, it gives CASSLDTSCTGGYYGYTF.

This chain joins TRBV12-2 and TRBJ2-5; the table's D call of TRBD1 was not tested on the DNA. TRBV12-2 represents a pseudogene. This CDR3 has 18 amino acids. CDR3 sequence reads: CASRSRLRDRDCQETQYF. The CDR3 nucleotides read TGTGCAAGTCGCTCACGGCTCCGGGACAGAGACTGCCAAGAGACCCAGTACTTC.

The V call is TRBV4-3, the J call TRBJ1-4; 7 bases are a match to TRBD1. The V gene's germline CDR1 is LGHNA and CDR2 YSLEER. V shed 0 bases and J 7 bases; nucleotides not matched to a gene: 5. This CDR3 has 15 amino acids. The CDR3 sequence is CASSQDPNRGEKLFF. CDR3 in DNA: TGCGCCAGCAGCCAAGATCCGAACAGGGGTGAAAAACTGTTTTTT.

CDR3 region: CASSLRTSGSTDTQYF. Here the CDR3 DNA reads TGTGCCAGCAGCCTTCGGACTAGCGGGAGCACAGATACGCAGTATTTT. This chain joins TRBV11-1 and TRBJ2-3; 11 bases line up with TRBD2. This CDR3 region has 16 residues. With V trimmed by 5 bases and J by 0 bases, 4 bases remained unmatched. Germline CDR1 and CDR2: SGHAT and FQDESV (reference sequence).

The chain has TRBV7-2 and TRBJ2-1; D is uncertain. This CDR3 region has 14 residues. The V gene lost 5 bases and the J gene lost 5 bases, with 13 bases spanning the gap. CDR1 is SGHTA, CDR2 FQGNSA, per germline. The CDR3 sequence is CASSAVRRDNEQFF. The CDR3 region has the DNA TGTGCCAGCAGCGCCGTACGTAGAGACAATGAGCAGTTCTTC.

The chain recombines TRBV11-2 with TRBJ2-5; possible D gene TRBD1, 6 bases. Trimming took off 1 base at V and 5 bases at J, with 8 bases between the two ends. In germline, CDR1 is SGHAT, CDR2 FQNNGV. CDR3 length: 13 amino acids. CDR3 nucleotide sequence: TGTGCCAGCAGCTTAGGGGGGCTTGAGACCCAGTACTTC. Its protein product is CASSLGGLETQYF.

Comments on this clone: Other DNA sequences from this sample encode an identical CDR3 as well. The CDR3 DNA follows: TGTGCCAGCAGCGTAAGCGGACAAGAGACCCAGTACTTC. Its protein is CASSVSGQETQYF. The genes are TRBV9 and TRBJ2-5; tentatively, D is TRBD2 (5 bases). The germline gives CDR1 SGDLS, CDR2 YYNGEE. V was shortened by 1 base and J by 2 bases, with 6 bases between the two germline ends. The CDR3 runs 13 residues.

This sequence joins TRBV5-6 and TRBJ2-2, with 8 bases that match TRBD2. After removal of 5 bases from V and 7 bases from J, the junction contained 19 bases not matched to a gene. CDR3 length: 18 amino acids. The germline V gene encodes CDR1 SGHDT and CDR2 YYEEEE. CDR3 in DNA: TGTGCCAGCAGTCCAAGTCCCGGGAGGGCCACCGGGGGCGGGGAGCTGTTTTTT. This sequence encodes CASSPSPGRATGGGELFF. Variable domain in full (rest from reference TRBV5-6 and TRBJ2-2): DAGVTQSPTHLIKTRGQQVTLRCSPKSGHDTVSWYQQALGQGPQFIFQYYEEEERQRGNFPDRFSGHQFPNYSSELNVNALLLGDSALYLCASSPSPGRATGGGELFFGEGSRLTVL.

This clone was observed a single time. The chain recombines TRBV18 with TRBJ2-7; 10 positions agree with TRBD2. The CDR3 contains 17 residues. CDR1 is KGHSH and CDR2 is LQKENI in the germline V gene. J was trimmed by 7 bases and V by 4 bases; bases with no gene match: 16. CDR3 nucleotide sequence: TGTGCCAGCTCACAAGGACTAGCGGTAAACCTAGTGGGGGAGCAGTACTTC. Amino acids: CASSQGLAVNLVGEQYF.

The chain is built from TRBV27 and TRBJ2-1; TRBD2 matches 10 bases. The CDR3 length is 17 residues. V dropped 6 bases and J dropped 3; count of bases not matched to a gene: 11. The germline V gene has CDR1 MNHEY and CDR2 SMNVEV (reference sequence). The CDR3 loop is CASRGLAGVGRYNEQFF. The CDR3 bases are TGTGCCAGCAGGGGGCTAGCGGGAGTAGGGCGCTACAATGAGCAGTTCTTC.

The chain uses TRBV6-5 and TRBJ2-7; possibly TRBD1 for D (5 bases). Per the germline V gene, CDR1 is MNHEY and CDR2 is SVGAGI. The V and J ends lost 11 bases and 6 bases respectively, with 20 bases between them. The CDR3 extends over 13 amino acids. Written as DNA, the CDR3 is TGTGCCGCCCACGGTTCGGCAGGGCGCGAGCAGTACTTC. This gives the protein CAAHGSAGREQYF.

This chain connects TRBV7-8 to TRBJ1-1; no clear D gene. The CDR3 runs to 15 residues. V was pared by 1 base and J by 1 base, with 10 bases between. Germline loops: CDR1 SGHVS, CDR2 FQNEAQ. In DNA form, the CDR3 reads TGTGCCAGCAGCTTAGAACCAGAACCGAACACTGAAGCTTTCTTT. Translating gives CASSLEPEPNTEAFF. Based on the CDR3 plus reference TRBV7-8 and TRBJ1-1, the full variable domain is GAGVSQSPRYKVAKRGQDVALRCDPISGHVSLFWYQQALGQGPEFLTYFQNEAQLDKSGLPSDRFFAERPEGSVSTLKIQRTQQEDSAVYLCASSLEPEPNTEAFFGQGTRLTVV.

The chain uses TRBV21-1 and TRBJ2-4; whether TRBD2, the table's D call, matches the DNA was not checked. TRBV21-1 is a pseudogene segment. The CDR3 runs 19 residues. The CDR3 region has the DNA TGTGCCAGCAGCAAAGCCCCCGGGGGGCGGGCGGCGGCCAAAAACATTCAGTACTTC. Translating it yields CASSKAPGGRAAAKNIQYF.

CDR3 in amino acids: CASTRGVRAFF. CDR3 bases: TGTGCCAGCACCAGGGGGGTTCGAGCTTTCTTT. The rearrangement links TRBV2 to TRBJ1-1; 7 nucleotides match TRBD1. The CDR3 spans 11 residues. J lost 10 bases, V lost 7 bases, and 6 bases had no gene match. Looked up from germline, CDR1 is SNHLY and CDR2 is FYNNEI.